The T cell receptor beta chain under discussion was sequenced for a study of blood T cell repertoires in COVID-19 (dated by TCRdb to 2020 to 2021). For context, the study as a whole: Samples covering the acute and convalescent phases of COVID-19 were provided by collaborators in the United States, Italy and Spain. Where available, HLA class I and class II types were taken from metadata supplied by the sample provider and were not determined by assay-based typing. Sample metadata almost always included a de-identified subject ID, COVID-19 status, age in years and sex. A freely available public database, intended as a resource for researchers studying the immune response to SARS-CoV-2, is where the repertoires were released. The prospective study material was composed of cDNA or gDNA derived from T cells, B-cell-depleted T cells, or PBMCs. The dataset comprised deeply sampled blood TCRbeta repertoires from subjects exposed to, actively infected with, or recovered from COVID-19. The samples were drawn from the first 160 participants of the ongoing ImmuneRACE study and from more than 1,000 subjects provided by 6 global collaborators. General study outcomes and caveats: How much clinical and demographic metadata was included differed by source and by participant, and the metadata was provided uncurated.

TCRbeta CDR3 regions were amplified from genomic DNA by means of the immunoSEQ Assay, a bias-controlled multiplex PCR. Processing in the source paper ran as follows. The number of nucleated cells in each sample was estimated from the amplification of reference gene primers within the assay. To quantify the absolute abundance of each unique TCRbeta CDR3 rearrangement, sequence reads were collapsed and filtered. For each sample, productive Simpson clonality was calculated by taking the square root of Simpson's diversity index across productive rearrangements. TCRdb's version of the immuneACCESS table is confined to in-frame rearrangements and falls short of the full clone set. An unresolved V gene accounts for under half of the shortfall where checked; the remainder is of unknown origin. The D gene and trimming were derived from the DNA, and the V and J assignments and clone size from that table. For this sample there are some 46,000 clones; over 80% appear just once. Less than 8.5% of the sample is held by the ten biggest clonotypes.

The collaborating institutions used their own protocols to collect whole blood in K2EDTA tubes. Collaborator samples were shipped for TCRbeta analysis as frozen whole blood, isolated PBMCs, or DNA extracted from either sample type. The CDR3 goes from the cysteine to the phenylalanine over 15 residues. The DNA shown is the 45-base CDR3, in frame from base 1. Trimmed from V: 7 bases; trimmed from J: 2 bases; junction bases lacking a gene match: 10. Reading the germline V gene (reference sequence) gives CDR1 LNHDA and CDR2 SQIVND. As regards this clone: Its antigen target is currently unknown. Within one base of it there is no much larger clone, and no base qualities were kept.

This clonotype was sampled from a man aged 45 to 65 with acute or convalescent COVID-19. The specimen sequenced was peripheral blood. Recombination linked TRBV19 to TRBJ2-7; TRBD1 aligns with 8 central bases. The CDR3 here reads CASTNPTTGAYEQYF. The nucleotides read TGTGCCAGTACAAACCCGACGACAGGGGCCTACGAGCAGTACTTC.